This TCR beta chain appears in the sequencing data of a study of identical twins. TCRdb re-called the 5' RACE reads through MiXCR, storing one row per CDR3 protein. The sample has approximately 700,000 distinct CDR3 sequences, 5.5% to 7.5% seen once. The origin of this receptor is a young man in good health. Source material: naive T cells sorted from blood.

The CDR3 is CSVGESGGVEQFF. CDR3 in DNA: TGCAGCGTTGGTGAGTCGGGAGGGGTTGAGCAGTTCTTC. The chain is built from TRBV29-1 and TRBJ2-1; 8 nucleotides line up with TRBD2. The CDR3 length is 13 residues. Germline V gene lookup returns CDR1 SQVTM and CDR2 ANQGSEA. Losses at the gene ends were 4 bases for V and 9 bases for J; bases not matched to a gene: 8.